One sample yielded the 20 T cell receptor beta chains listed below, sequenced in a study of spatial heterogeneity in lung cancer. TCRdb re-called the 5' RACE reads through MiXCR, storing one row per CDR3 protein. The sample holds 39,000 or so distinct CDR3 sequences, approximately 7.5% seen once. Time point defined: sample taken at primary tumor resection. Sequencing of whole RNA from tumor, nontumor lung or frozen PBMC involved no sorting. Specimen: PBMCs, collected at surgery. The receptors stem from a male donor with early-stage non-small cell lung cancer.

This clonotype was counted at least ten times. This chain links TRBV10-3 with TRBJ2-1; the match to TRBD1 covers 9 bases. The V and J ends lost 2 bases and 8 bases, in that order; junction bases with no gene match: 7. In germline, CDR1 is ENHRY, CDR2 SYGVKD. The length of the CDR3 is 15 residues. The CDR3 DNA is TGTGCCATCAGTGAGGTGACAGGGGGAGTCGATGAGCAGTTCTTC. This gives the protein CAISEVTGGVDEQFF.

The chain combines TRBV6-5 with TRBJ1-5; 7 nucleotides match TRBD1. Germline V lookup: CDR1 MNHEY, CDR2 SVGAGI. The V gene end was trimmed by 0 bases and the J gene end by 4 bases; junction bases not matched to a gene: 6. This CDR3 contains 16 residues. This CDR3 is CASSYSAQGSNQPQHF. DNA for the CDR3: TGTGCCAGCAGTTACTCGGCACAGGGGAGTAATCAGCCCCAGCATTTT.

This clonotype occurred many times. In DNA, the CDR3 is TGTGCCACCCCGGGACAGGGAGATTCACCCCTCCACTTT. It encodes CATPGQGDSPLHF. The chain is built from TRBV25-1 and TRBJ1-6, with 9 nucleotides matching TRBD1. The junction had 6 bases not matched to a gene; V was cut back by 10 bases and J by 8 bases. This CDR3 spans 13 amino acids. The germline gives CDR1 MGHDK, CDR2 SYGVNS.

This clonotype was found many times. This chain uses TRBV15 with TRBJ1-2; no reliable D call. The CDR3 sequence is 15 residues long. Germline loops: CDR1 LNHNV, CDR2 YYDKDF (reference sequence). The V and J ends lost 2 bases and 0 bases respectively, with 10 bases between them. The CDR3 DNA reads TGTGCCACCAGCAGATCTCACCTAGCTAACTATGGCTACACCTTC. Its protein product is CATSRSHLANYGYTF.

This clonotype was picked up a small number of times. This chain joins TRBV19 and TRBJ1-6, with D uncertain. The CDR3 spans 13 residues. Germline-derived CDR1 and CDR2 are LNHDA and SQIVND (reference sequence). V was trimmed by 4 bases and J by 9 bases, leaving 10 bases between them. The CDR3 nucleotides are TGTGCCAGTAGTACCCGCAACGGTTCACCCCTCCACTTT. The encoded protein is CASSTRNGSPLHF.

This clonotype was recorded many times. The chain employs TRBV5-1 and TRBJ1-2; 8 bases line up with TRBD1. J gave up 2 bases and V 3 bases, and 6 bases lay outside the gene matches. The CDR3 is made up of 15 amino acids. Germline CDR1 SGHRS, CDR2 YFSETQ. The CDR3 bases are TGCGCCAGCAGCTATTTGGGGACAGGCAACTATGGCTACACCTTC. It specifies CASSYLGTGNYGYTF.

The table lists this clonotype with a few counts. The CDR3 DNA reads TGTGCCAGCAGGTGGTTGGGGGGCTCCTACAATGAGCAGTTCTTC. This translates into CASRWLGGSYNEQFF. This chain uses TRBV7-9 with TRBJ2-1; the D gene is possibly TRBD2 (6 bases). This CDR3 contains 15 residues. The germline V and J ends were trimmed by 6 bases and 0 bases, with 12 bases remaining between them. The germline gives CDR1 SEHNR, CDR2 FQNEAQ (reference sequence).

This clonotype was observed at least ten times. This chain links TRBV20-1 with TRBJ2-6; 10 bases align to TRBD2. The CDR3 is made up of 17 amino acids. Germline loops: CDR1 DFQATT, CDR2 SNEGSKA (reference sequence). V dropped 0 bases and J dropped 2; count of bases not matched to a gene: 4. CDR3 DNA: TGCAGTGCTAGAGATCGGCTAGCGGGAGCTGGGGCCAACGTCCTGACTTTC. Its translation is CSARDRLAGAGANVLTF.

As regards this clonotype: A much larger clone differs by one base, so this may be a read error. The J gene is TRBJ2-7, the V gene TRBV7-9, with D possibly matching TRBD1 (5 bases). Germline V gene sequence: CDR1 SEHNR, CDR2 FQNEAQ (reference sequence). The CDR3 runs 14 residues. The CDR3 sequence is CASSLGQQGYKQYV. The CDR3 nucleotides read TGTGCCAGCAGCTTAGGACAGCAGGGCTACAAGCAGTACGTC.

The chain combines TRBV12-3 or TRBV12-4 with TRBJ2-1, with 7 bases fitting TRBD2. With V trimmed by 5 bases and J by 4 bases, 11 bases remained unmatched. The CDR3 is 16 amino acids. The CDR3: CASSGPGGGSYNEQFF. CDR3 sequence (DNA): TGTGCCAGCAGTGGACCTGGCGGGGGATCATACAATGAGCAGTTCTTC.

This clonotype was seen at least ten times. The chain is built from TRBV6-1 and TRBJ2-5, with D possibly being TRBD1 (5 bases). Trimming left V 4 bases short and J 2 bases short, with 14 bases between. The CDR3 totals 15 residues. CDR1 and CDR2 (germline): MNHNS, SASEGT. The CDR3 coding sequence is TGTGCCAGCAGTGGACAGCCCGTGAGGCAAGAGACCCAGTACTTC. The encoded protein is CASSGQPVRQETQYF.

In its sample, this clonotype was seen many times. The rearrangement uses TRBV6-5 and TRBJ1-6, with D possibly matching TRBD1 (6 bases). CDR1 MNHEY and CDR2 SVGAGI come from the germline V gene. The V and J ends lost 4 bases and 10 bases respectively, with 20 bases between them. The CDR3 is 16 amino acids. CDR3 loop: CASSSFSGERRSPLHF. The CDR3 region has the DNA TGTGCCAGCAGTTCCTTTTCAGGGGAAAGGAGGTCACCCCTCCACTTT.

Relative to its sample, this clonotype is medium-sized (0.01 to 0.1%). The chain uses TRBV4-3 and TRBJ2-7; no clear D gene. V dropped 0 bases and J dropped 3 bases, with 15 bases sitting between them. The CDR3 extends over 16 amino acids. Germline V gene data show CDR1 as LGHNA and CDR2 as YSLEER. CDR3 DNA: TGCGCCAGCAGCCAAGATAGGTTTTTCGCTGTCTACGAGCAGTACTTC. It is translated as CASSQDRFFAVYEQYF.

This clonotype was seen at least ten times. The chain couples TRBV7-9 to TRBJ2-1, with D possibly being TRBD1 (6 bases). Germline lookup yields CDR1 SEHNR and CDR2 FQNEAQ (reference sequence). The V and J ends lost 7 bases and 4 bases respectively, with 17 bases between them. This CDR3 spans 15 amino acids. The DNA for the CDR3 is TGTGCCAGCATCGACCGGGACATTAATTACAATGAGCAGTTCTTC. Translation: CASIDRDINYNEQFF.

The table lists this clonotype with many counts. V is TRBV18 and J is TRBJ1-2; D perhaps matches TRBD1 (5 bases). V was shortened by 1 base and J by 2 bases, with 11 bases between the two germline ends. Germline CDR1 is KGHSH and CDR2 is LQKENI. The CDR3 sequence is 15 residues long. The CDR3 is CASSPRRDFNYGYTF. In nucleotides, the CDR3 is TGTGCCAGCTCACCACGGAGGGACTTCAACTATGGCTACACCTTC.

There are many counts of this clonotype. The chain recombines TRBV6-6 with TRBJ2-5; 7 nucleotides agree with TRBD2. Germline CDR1 is MNHNY and CDR2 is SVGAGI (reference sequence). The CDR3 loop spans 18 amino acids. Losses at the gene ends were 0 bases for V and 1 base for J; bases not matched to a gene: 11. CDR3 DNA: TGTGCCAGCAGTTACTCCGGGCTAGCGGTGAGGTCCCAAGAGACCCAGTACTTC. This translates into CASSYSGLAVRSQETQYF.

The chain carries TRBV12-3 or TRBV12-4 and TRBJ1-5; D is possibly TRBD1 (6 bases). This CDR3 contains 15 residues. Trimming shortened V by 6 bases and J by 0 bases, and 12 bases separated the two germline ends. CDR3 loop: CASRAGTYSNQPQHF. The CDR3 nucleotides read TGTGCCAGCAGGGCCGGGACATATAGCAATCAGCCCCAGCATTTT.

This clonotype was seen repeatedly, ten times or more. This sequence joins TRBV7-6 and TRBJ2-5; 9 nucleotides agree with TRBD2. This CDR3 comprises 15 residues. The V and J ends lost 1 base and 5 bases, in that order; junction bases with no gene match: 5. Germline V gives CDR1 SGHVS, CDR2 FNYEAQ. CDR3: CASSLETSGKETQYF. The CDR3 nucleotides read TGTGCCAGCAGCTTAGAGACTAGCGGCAAGGAGACCCAGTACTTC.

This clonotype was observed at least ten times. The CDR3 DNA reads TGTGCCAGTGATAGAGGTGGTGAGCAGTACGTC. Its protein is CASDRGGEQYV. The rearrangement uses TRBV7-9 and TRBJ2-7; D is unresolved. Germline V lookup: CDR1 SEHNR, CDR2 FQNEAQ (reference sequence). Trimming removed 9 bases from V and 7 bases from J, with 13 bases in between. The CDR3 is 11 residues long.

This clonotype was detected many times. This chain uses TRBV12-3 or TRBV12-4 with TRBJ1-5, with unresolved D. Trimming pared 5 bases from V and 6 bases from J, leaving 23 bases between. The CDR3 loop spans 17 amino acids. CDR3 sequence: CASSPDISPRLIQPQHF. The DNA of the CDR3 is TGTGCCAGCAGTCCTGACATATCTCCCCGACTCATTCAGCCCCAGCATTTT.